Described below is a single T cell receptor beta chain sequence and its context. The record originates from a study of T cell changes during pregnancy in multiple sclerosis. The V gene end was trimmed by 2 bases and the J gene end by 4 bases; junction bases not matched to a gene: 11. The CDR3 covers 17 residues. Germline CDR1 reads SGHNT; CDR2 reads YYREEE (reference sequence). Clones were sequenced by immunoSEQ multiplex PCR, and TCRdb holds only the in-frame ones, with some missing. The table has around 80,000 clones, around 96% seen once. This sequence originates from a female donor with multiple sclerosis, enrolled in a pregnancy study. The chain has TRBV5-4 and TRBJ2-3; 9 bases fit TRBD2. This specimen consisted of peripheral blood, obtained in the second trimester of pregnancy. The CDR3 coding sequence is TGTGCCAGCAGCTTCGTCAATAGCGGGAGTATCCCAGATACGCAGTATTTT. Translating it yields CASSFVNSGSIPDTQYF. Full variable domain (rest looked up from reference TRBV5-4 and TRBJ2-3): ETGVTQSPTHLIKTRGQQVTLRCSSQSGHNTVSWYQQALGQGPQFIFQYYREEENGRGNFPPRFSGLQFPNYSSELNVNALELDDSALYLCASSFVNSGSIPDTQYFGPGTRLTVL.